This entry concerns a single TCR beta chain. This sample was taken from a study of blood T cell repertoires in COVID-19. Study context: T cells, B-cell-depleted T cells, or PBMCs provided the cDNA or gDNA that served as material.

Those who participated ranged in age from 18 to 89 years and resided in about two dozen US areas. Per the original data handling: How many nucleated cells were present was estimated from reference gene primer amplification. Only in-frame clones appear in the TCRdb table, and some are missing; sequencing was by immunoSEQ multiplex PCR. For V, J and clone size, that table is used; D and trimming come from the DNA. The sample yields approximately 390,000 clones, nearly 90% seen once. V lost 3 bases to trimming and J lost 3 bases; unmatched junction nucleotides: 6. The CDR3 runs 15 residues. Per the germline V gene, CDR1 is LGHDT and CDR2 is YNNKEL (reference sequence).

V is TRBV3-1 (or the pseudogene TRBV3-2) and J is TRBJ2-7; 9 positions match TRBD1. The receptor was derived from a woman aged 40 to 50 with acute COVID-19. What was sequenced was PBMCs or T cells enriched from blood (not recorded which). This CDR3 reads CASSQLPGQGYEQYF. CDR3 nucleotide sequence: TGTGCCAGCAGCCAGCTTCCGGGACAGGGCTACGAGCAGTACTTC.